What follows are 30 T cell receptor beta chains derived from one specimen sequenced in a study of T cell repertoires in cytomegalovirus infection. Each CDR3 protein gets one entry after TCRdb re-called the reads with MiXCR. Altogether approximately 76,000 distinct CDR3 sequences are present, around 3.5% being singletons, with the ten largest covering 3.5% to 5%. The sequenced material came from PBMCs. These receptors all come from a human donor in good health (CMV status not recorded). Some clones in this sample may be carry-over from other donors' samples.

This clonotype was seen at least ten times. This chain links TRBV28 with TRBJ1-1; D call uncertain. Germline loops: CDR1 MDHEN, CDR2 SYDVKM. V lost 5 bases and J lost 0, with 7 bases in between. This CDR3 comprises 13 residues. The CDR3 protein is CASSTTVNTEAFF. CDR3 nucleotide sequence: TGTGCCAGCAGTACCACAGTGAACACTGAAGCTTTCTTT.

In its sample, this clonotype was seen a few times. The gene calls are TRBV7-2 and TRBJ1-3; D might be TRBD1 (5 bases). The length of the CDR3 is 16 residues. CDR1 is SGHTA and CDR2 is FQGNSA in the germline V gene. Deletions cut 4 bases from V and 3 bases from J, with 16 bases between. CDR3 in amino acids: CASSSLSGTGGNTIYF. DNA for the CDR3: TGTGCCAGCAGCTCTCTTTCAGGGACTGGTGGAAACACCATATATTTT.

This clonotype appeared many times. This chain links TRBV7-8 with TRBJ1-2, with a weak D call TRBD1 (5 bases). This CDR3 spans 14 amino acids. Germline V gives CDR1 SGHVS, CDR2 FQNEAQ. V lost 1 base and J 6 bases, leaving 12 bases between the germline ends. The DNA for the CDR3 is TGTGCCAGCAGCTTAGTTAGCAGGGATCATGGCTACACCTTC. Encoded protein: CASSLVSRDHGYTF.

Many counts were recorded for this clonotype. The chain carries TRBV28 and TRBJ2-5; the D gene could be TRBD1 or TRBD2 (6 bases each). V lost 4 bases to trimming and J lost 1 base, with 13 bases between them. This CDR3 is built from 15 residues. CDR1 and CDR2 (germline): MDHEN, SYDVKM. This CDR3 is CASSYGGGSQETQYF. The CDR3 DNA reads TGTGCCAGCAGTTATGGAGGGGGGTCCCAAGAGACCCAGTACTTC.

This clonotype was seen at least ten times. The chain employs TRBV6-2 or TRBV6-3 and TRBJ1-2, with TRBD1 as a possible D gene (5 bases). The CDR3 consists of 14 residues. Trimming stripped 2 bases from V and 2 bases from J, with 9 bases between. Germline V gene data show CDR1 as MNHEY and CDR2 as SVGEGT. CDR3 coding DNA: TGTGCCAGCAGTTACGGTCAGGGCAACTATGGCTACACCTTC. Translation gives CASSYGQGNYGYTF.

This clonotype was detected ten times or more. CDR3 in amino acids: CASSYLALGQLNTEAFF. As DNA, the CDR3 is TGTGCCAGCAGTTACTTAGCTTTGGGACAGCTGAACACTGAAGCTTTCTTT. V is TRBV6-2 or TRBV6-3 and J is TRBJ1-1; TRBD1 agrees at 7 bases. Unmatched junction bases numbered 8, after V lost 1 base and J lost 0 bases. This CDR3 comprises 17 residues. The germline gives CDR1 MNHEY, CDR2 SVGEGT.

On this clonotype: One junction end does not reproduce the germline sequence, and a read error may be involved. Here the CDR3 DNA reads TGCAGCGCTAGAGATTGGGTGGGCCTGAACACTGAAGCTTTCTTT. This encodes CSARDWVGLNTEAFF. The chain is built from TRBV20-1 and TRBJ1-1; D gene uncertain. Germline V gene sequence: CDR1 DFQATT, CDR2 SNEGSKA (reference sequence). The CDR3 has 15 residues.

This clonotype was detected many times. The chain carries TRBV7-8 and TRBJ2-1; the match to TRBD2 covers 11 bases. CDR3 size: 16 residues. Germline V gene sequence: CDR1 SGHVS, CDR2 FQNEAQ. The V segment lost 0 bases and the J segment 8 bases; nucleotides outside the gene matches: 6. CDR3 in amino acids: CASSLALAGGGDEQFF. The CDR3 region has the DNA TGTGCCAGCAGCTTAGCGTTAGCGGGGGGGGGCGATGAGCAGTTCTTC.

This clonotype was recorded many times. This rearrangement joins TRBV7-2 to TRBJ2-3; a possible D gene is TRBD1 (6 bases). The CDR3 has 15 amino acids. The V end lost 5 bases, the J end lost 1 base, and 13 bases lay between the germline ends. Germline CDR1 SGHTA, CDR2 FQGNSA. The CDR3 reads CASSAQGRGTDTQYF. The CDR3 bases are TGTGCCAGCAGCGCACAGGGTCGAGGCACAGATACGCAGTATTTT.

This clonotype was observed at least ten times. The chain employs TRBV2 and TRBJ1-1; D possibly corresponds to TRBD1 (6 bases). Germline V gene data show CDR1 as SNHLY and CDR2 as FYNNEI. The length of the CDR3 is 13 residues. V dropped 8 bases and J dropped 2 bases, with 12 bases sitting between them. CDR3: CASRRTDNTEAFF. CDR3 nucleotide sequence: TGTGCCAGCCGCAGGACAGATAACACTGAAGCTTTCTTT.

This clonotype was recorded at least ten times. The CDR3 spells CASRGGTGPSEKLFF. The CDR3 region has the DNA TGTGCCAGCAGAGGAGGGACAGGGCCATCCGAAAAACTGTTTTTT. This chain joins TRBV6-6 and TRBJ1-4; TRBD1 aligns across 9 bases. With 6 bases clipped from V and 8 bases from J, the junction kept 10 bases outside the gene matches. The CDR3 loop spans 15 amino acids. Germline CDR1 reads MNHNY; CDR2 reads SVGAGI (reference sequence).

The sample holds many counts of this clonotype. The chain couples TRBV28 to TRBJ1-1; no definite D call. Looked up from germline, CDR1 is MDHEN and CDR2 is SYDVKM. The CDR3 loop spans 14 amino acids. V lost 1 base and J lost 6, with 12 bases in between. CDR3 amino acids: CASSLFYRGPEAFF. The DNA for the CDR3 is TGTGCCAGCAGTTTATTTTATCGAGGGCCTGAAGCTTTCTTT.

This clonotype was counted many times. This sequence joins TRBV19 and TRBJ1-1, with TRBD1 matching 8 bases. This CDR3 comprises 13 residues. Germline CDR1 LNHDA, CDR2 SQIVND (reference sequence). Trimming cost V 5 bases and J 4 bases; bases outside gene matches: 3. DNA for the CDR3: TGTGCCAGTAGTGTAACAGGGGGCACTGAAGCTTTCTTT. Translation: CASSVTGGTEAFF.

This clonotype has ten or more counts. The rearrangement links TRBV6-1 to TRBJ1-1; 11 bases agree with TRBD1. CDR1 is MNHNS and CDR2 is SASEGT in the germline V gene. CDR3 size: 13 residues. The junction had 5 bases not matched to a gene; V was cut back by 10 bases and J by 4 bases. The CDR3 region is CATQDRGPTEAFF. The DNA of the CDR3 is TGTGCCACCCAGGACAGGGGGCCCACTGAAGCTTTCTTT.

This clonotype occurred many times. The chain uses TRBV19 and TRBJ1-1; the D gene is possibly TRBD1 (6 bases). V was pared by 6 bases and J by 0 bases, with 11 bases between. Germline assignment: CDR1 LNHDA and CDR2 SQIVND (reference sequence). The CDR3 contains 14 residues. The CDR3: CASRVTGLNTEAFF. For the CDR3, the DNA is TGTGCCAGTAGGGTAACAGGGTTGAACACTGAAGCTTTCTTT.

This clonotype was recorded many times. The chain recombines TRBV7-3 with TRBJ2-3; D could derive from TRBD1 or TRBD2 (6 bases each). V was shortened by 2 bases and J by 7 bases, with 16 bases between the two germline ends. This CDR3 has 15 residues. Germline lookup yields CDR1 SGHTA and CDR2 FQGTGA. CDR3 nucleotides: TGTGCCAGCAGCTTAGGGGGGCGGGCCTCAAATACGCAGTATTTT. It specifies CASSLGGRASNTQYF.

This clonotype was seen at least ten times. The CDR3 sequence is CASSPGYGYTF. In nucleotides, the CDR3 is TGTGCCAGCAGCCCCGGGTATGGCTACACCTTC. This rearrangement joins TRBV7-9 to TRBJ1-2, with D unresolved. The CDR3 consists of 11 residues. V was trimmed by 5 bases and J by 5 bases, leaving 6 bases between them. CDR1 SEHNR and CDR2 FQNEAQ come from the germline V gene (reference sequence).

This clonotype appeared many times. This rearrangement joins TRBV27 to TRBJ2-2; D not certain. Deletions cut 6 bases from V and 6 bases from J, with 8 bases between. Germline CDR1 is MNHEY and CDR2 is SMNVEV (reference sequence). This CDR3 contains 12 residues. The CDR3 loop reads CASSLLPGELFF. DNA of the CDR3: TGTGCCAGCAGCCTCCTCCCCGGGGAGCTGTTTTTT.

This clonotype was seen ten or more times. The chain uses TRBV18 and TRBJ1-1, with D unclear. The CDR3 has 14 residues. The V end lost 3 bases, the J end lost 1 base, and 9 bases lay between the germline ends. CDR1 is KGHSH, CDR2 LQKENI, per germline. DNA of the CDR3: TGTGCCAGCTCACCCCTAGAACCGAACACTGAAGCTTTCTTT. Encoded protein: CASSPLEPNTEAFF.

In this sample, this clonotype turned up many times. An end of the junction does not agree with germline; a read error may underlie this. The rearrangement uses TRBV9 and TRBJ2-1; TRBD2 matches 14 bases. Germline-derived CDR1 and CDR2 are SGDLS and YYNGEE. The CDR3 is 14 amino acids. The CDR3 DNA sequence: TGTGCCAGCAGCGTAGCGACTAGCGGGGGGGAAGTTCGCTTC. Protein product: CASSVATSGGEVRF. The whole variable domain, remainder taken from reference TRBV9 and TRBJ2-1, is DSGVTQTPKHLITATGQRVTLRCSPRSGDLSVYWYQQSLDQGLQFLIQYYNGEERAKGNILERFSAQQFPDLHSELNLSSLELGDSALYFCASSVATSGGEVRFGPGTRLTVL.

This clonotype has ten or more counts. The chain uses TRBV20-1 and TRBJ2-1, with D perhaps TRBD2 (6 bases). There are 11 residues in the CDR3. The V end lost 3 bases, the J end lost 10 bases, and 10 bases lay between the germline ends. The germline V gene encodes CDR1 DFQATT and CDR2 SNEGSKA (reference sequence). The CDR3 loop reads CSARDYPEQFF. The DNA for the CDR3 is TGCAGTGCTAGGGACTACCCAGAGCAGTTCTTC.

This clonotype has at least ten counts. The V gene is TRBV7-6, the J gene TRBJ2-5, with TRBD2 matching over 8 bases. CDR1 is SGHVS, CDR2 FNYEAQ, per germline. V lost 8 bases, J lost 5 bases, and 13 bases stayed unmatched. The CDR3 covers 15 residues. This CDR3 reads CASSPVRGGFETQYF. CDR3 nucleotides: TGTGCCAGCTCTCCGGTACGGGGGGGCTTTGAGACCCAGTACTTC.

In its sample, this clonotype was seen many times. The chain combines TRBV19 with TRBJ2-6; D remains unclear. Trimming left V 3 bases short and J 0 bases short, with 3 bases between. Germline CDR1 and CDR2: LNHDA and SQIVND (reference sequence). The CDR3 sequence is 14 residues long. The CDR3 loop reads CASSISSGANVLTF. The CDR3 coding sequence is TGTGCCAGTAGTATCAGCTCTGGGGCCAACGTCCTGACTTTC.

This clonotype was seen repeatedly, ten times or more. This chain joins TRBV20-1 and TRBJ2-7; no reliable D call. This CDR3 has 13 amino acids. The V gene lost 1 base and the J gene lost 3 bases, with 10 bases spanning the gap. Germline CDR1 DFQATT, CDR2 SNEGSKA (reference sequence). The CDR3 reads CSARAVRNYEQYF. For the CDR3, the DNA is TGCAGTGCTAGAGCGGTCAGAAACTACGAGCAGTACTTC.

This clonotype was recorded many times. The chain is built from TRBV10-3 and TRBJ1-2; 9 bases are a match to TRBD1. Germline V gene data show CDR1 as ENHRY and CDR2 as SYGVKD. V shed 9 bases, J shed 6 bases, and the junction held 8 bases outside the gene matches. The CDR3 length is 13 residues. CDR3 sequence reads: CAMGTGREDGYTF. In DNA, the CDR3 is TGTGCCATGGGGACAGGGAGAGAGGATGGCTACACCTTC.

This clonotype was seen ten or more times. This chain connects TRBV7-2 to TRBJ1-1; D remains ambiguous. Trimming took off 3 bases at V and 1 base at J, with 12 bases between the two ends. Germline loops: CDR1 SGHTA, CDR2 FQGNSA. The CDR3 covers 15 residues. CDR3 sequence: CASSFQRIQNTEAFF. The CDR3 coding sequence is TGTGCCAGCAGCTTCCAGAGGATCCAGAACACTGAAGCTTTCTTT.

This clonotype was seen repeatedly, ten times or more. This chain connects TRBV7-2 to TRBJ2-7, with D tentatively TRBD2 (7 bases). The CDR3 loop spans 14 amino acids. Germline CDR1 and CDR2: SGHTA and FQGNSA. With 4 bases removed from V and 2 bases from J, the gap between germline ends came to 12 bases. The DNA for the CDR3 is TGTGCCAGCAGCTGGCGGGGGCTAACCTACGAGCAGTACTTC. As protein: CASSWRGLTYEQYF.

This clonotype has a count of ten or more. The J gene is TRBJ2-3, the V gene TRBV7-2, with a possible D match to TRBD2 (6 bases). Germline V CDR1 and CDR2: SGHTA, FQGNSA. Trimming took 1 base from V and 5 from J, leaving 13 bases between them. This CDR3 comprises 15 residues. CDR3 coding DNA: TGTGCCAGCAGCTTAGGGGGCGGGACGGTAGATACGCAGTATTTT. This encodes CASSLGGGTVDTQYF.

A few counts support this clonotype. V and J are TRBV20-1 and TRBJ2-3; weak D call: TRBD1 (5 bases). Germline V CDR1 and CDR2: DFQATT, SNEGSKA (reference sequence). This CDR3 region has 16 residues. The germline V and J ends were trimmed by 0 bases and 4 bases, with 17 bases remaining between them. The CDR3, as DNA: TGCAGTGCTAGAGATCGGATCAGGGATCGTTCAGATACGCAGTATTTT. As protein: CSARDRIRDRSDTQYF.

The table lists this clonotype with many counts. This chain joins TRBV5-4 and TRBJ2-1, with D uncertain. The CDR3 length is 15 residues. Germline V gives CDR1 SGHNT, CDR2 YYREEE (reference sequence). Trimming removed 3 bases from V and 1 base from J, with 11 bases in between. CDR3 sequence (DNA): TGTGCCAGCAGCTATTCGACATCTTCCTACAATGAGCAGTTCTTC. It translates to CASSYSTSSYNEQFF.